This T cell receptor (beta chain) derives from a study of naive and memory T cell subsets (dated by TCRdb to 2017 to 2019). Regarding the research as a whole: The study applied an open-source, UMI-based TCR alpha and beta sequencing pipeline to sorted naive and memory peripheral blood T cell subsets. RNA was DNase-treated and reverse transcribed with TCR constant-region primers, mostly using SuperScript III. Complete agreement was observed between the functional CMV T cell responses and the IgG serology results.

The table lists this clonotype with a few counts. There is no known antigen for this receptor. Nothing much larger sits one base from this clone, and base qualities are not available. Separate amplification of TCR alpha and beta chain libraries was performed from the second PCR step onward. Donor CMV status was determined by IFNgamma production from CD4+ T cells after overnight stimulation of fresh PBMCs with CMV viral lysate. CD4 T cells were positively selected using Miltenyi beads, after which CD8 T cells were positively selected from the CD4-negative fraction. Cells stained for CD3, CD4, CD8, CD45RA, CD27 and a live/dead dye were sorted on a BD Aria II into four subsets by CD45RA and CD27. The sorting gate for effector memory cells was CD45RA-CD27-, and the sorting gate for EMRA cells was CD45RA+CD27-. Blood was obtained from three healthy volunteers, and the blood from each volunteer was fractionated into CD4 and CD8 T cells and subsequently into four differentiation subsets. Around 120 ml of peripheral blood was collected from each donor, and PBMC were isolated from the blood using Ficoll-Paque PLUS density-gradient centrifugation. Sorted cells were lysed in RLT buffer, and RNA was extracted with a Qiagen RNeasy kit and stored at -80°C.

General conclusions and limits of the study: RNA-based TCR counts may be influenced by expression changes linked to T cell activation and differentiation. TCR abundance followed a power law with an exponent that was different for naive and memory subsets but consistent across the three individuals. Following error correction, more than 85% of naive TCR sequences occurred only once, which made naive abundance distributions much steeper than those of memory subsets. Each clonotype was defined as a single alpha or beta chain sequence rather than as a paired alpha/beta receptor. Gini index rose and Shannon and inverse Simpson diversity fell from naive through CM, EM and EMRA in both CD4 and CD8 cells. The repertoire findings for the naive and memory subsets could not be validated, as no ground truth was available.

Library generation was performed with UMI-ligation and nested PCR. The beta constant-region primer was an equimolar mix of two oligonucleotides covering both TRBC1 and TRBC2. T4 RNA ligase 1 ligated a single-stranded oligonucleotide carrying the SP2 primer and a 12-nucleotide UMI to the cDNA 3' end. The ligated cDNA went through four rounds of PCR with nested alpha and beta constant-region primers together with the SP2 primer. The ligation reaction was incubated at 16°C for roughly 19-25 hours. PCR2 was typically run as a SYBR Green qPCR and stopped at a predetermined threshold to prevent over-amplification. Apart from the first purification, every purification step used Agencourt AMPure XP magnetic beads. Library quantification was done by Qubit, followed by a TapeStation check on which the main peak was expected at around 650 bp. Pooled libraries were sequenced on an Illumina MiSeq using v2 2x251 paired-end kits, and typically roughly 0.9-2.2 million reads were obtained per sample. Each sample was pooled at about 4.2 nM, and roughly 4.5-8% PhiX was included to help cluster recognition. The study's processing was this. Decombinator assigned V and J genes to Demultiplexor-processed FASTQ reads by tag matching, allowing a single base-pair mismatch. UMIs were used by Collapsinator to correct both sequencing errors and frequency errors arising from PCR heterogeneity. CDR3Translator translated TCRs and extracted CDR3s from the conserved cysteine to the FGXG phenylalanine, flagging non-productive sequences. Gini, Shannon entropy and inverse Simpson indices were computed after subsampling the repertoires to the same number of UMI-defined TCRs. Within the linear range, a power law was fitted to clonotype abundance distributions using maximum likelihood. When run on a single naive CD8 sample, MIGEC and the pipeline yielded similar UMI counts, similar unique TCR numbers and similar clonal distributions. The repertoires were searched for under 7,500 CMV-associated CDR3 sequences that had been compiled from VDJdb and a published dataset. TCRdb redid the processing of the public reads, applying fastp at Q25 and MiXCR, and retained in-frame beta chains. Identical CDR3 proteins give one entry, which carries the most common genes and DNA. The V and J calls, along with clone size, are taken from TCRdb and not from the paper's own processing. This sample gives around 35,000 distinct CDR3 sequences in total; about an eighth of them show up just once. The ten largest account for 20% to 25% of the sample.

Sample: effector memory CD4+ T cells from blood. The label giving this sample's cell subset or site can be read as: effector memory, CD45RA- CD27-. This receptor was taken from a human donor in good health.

The CDR3 region: CSVERGTQYF. The DNA is TGCAGCGTTGAACGGGGAACGCAGTATTTT. The chain links TRBV29-1 with TRBJ2-3, and perhaps TRBD2 as D gene, on 5 matching bases. The CDR3 runs 10 residues from the cysteine to the phenylalanine. This entry keeps only the CDR3 DNA: 30 bases, framed from base 1. The V and J ends are trimmed by 2 bases and 9 bases, leaving 6 bases between them. Taken from the germline V gene, the CDR1 and CDR2 loops are SQVTM and ANQGSEA.